This T cell receptor (beta chain) was observed in a study of T cells after yellow fever vaccination (dated by TCRdb to the late 2010s). At the level of the whole study: Libraries from fractions with low cell numbers were prepared with the SMART-Seq v4 Ultra Low Input RNA kit. To track T-cell clones before and after primary and booster YFV17D yellow fever vaccination, bulk TCR alpha and beta repertoires were sequenced longitudinally. The cohort comprised two healthy male donors, one aged 18 to 30 and one aged 30 to 40 years. Blood was drawn at multiple timepoints before and after primary and secondary immunization, with bulk PBMC replicates and cell subsets isolated. Study-wide findings and limitations: The secondary T-cell response was found to be weaker but faster than the primary response, with a peak reached on day 5 rather than on day 15. Because only a couple of donors were included in the study, the extent to which the findings can be generalized is limited. Most clones expanded after primary vaccination (roughly 96% of CD4 and 70% to 90% of CD8) were re-detected after the booster, suggesting that broad memory maintenance occurred. A small share of clonotypes occurred in both CD4 and CD8 compartments, likely arising from convergent recombination. Because abundant contaminating clonotypes from the bulk population could be contained in FACS-sorted repertoires, computational filtering was required.

TCR cDNA was made using 5'RACE template switching, a step that added a universal primer site and unique molecular identifiers. Priming of cDNA synthesis was performed from both the TCR alpha and TCR beta constant segments. Two PCR steps were used to amplify libraries, with sample barcodes and sequencing adapters being added in the second step. Sequencing of libraries was performed on Illumina HiSeq 2500 (2x100 bp) or NovaSeq (2x150 bp). The paper's processing steps were these. Reads were demultiplexed and collapsed into UMI consensus sequences with MIGEC, and V(D)J alignment was performed with MiXCR. Using edgeR on replicate PBMC samples, clonotypes were called vaccine-responding if FDR was below 0.01 and the log2 fold change was above 5 up to day 15. CD4 or CD8 identity was assigned to each bulk clonotype according to whether the clonotype was present at higher abundance in the sequenced CD4 repertoire or the sequenced CD8 repertoire. TCRdb applied fastp at Q25 and MiXCR to the public reads, then kept only in-frame beta chains. Rows with a matching CDR3 protein are joined into one entry that keeps the most common DNA and genes. The authors' filters were not applied to this entry. This sample comprises some 560,000 distinct CDR3 sequences, 17% of them detected only once. The leading ten clones occupy approximately 15% of the sample.

Turning to this clonotype: Its antigen is still unknown. Nothing much larger sits one base from this clone, and base qualities are not available.

The germline V gene sets CDR1 to SQVTM and CDR2 to ANQGSEA. Including the terminal cysteine and phenylalanine, the CDR3 comprises 14 residues. Of the read, only the CDR3 DNA is kept; its 42 bases are in frame from base 1. V is shortened by 4 bases, J by 2 bases, and the region joining them spans 14 bases. The sample's treatment or condition, from its label and the paper: live attenuated yellow fever vaccine strain. At each blood-draw timepoint, two biological replicates of bulk PBMCs were obtained. A standard Ficoll-Paque protocol was used to isolate PBMCs from peripheral blood. TriZol was used to extract RNA from bulk PBMCs, from CD4 and CD8 fractions, and from dextramer-positive and dextramer-negative fractions.

Recombination joined TRBV29-1 with TRBJ1-2, with the D gene not clear enough to name. The specimen was PBMCs, collected 5 to 6 days after the first yellow fever vaccination. The TCR comes from a man in his late teens or twenties who received the YFV17D yellow fever vaccine. The CDR3 loop reads CSVVSWAQNYGYTF. The nucleotide sequence reads as follows: TGCAGCGTTGTAAGTTGGGCACAAAACTATGGCTACACCTTC. Full variable domain (CDR3 extended with the reference TRBV29-1 and TRBJ1-2 proteins): SAVISQKPSRDICQRGTSLTIQCQVDSQVTMMFWYRQQPGQSLTLIATANQGSEATYESGFVIDKFPISRPNLTFSTLTVSNMSPEDSSIYLCSVVSWAQNYGYTFGSGTRLTVV.